Included here is one TCR beta chain sequence, with context. Its cognate antigen is unknown. This entry is derived from a study of cytomegalovirus exposure and HLA in healthy donors. CDR3 size: 15 residues. The germline V gene encodes CDR1 SGHDT and CDR2 YYEEEE. V was pared by 0 bases and J by 6 bases, with 15 bases between. Study-wide results and caveats: DRB1 had the most TCR associations and HLA-C the fewest, a later analysis found, with rates varying by HLA locus.

Primers: 60 Vbeta forward and 13 Jbeta reverse. Produced via immunoSEQ multiplex PCR; TCRdb's table is partial and in-frame only. The table lists 150,000 to 200,000 clones, about four fifths of them singletons. Sequenced material: PBMCs. The chain is built from TRBV5-6 and TRBJ1-2; D gene uncertain. The clonotype originates from a woman in her 30s in good health and CMV-seropositive. The CDR3 protein is CASSLAGEVLDGYTF. The DNA of the CDR3 is TGTGCCAGCAGCTTGGCGGGTGAAGTATTGGATGGCTACACCTTC.